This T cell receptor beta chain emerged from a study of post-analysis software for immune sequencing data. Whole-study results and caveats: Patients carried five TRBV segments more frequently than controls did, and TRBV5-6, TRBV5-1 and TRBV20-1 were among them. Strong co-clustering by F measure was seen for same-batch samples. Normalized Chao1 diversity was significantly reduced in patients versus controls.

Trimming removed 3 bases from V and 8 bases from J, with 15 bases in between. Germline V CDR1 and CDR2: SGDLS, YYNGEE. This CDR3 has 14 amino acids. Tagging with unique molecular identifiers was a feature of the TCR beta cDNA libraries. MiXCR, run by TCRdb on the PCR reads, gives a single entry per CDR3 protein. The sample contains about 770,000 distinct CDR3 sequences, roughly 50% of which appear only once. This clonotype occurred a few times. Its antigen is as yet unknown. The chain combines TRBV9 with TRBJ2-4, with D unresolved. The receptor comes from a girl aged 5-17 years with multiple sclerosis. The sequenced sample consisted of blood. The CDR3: CASSDGEVQDIQYF. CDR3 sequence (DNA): TGTGCCAGCAGCGATGGGGAAGTCCAGGACATTCAGTACTTC.